This T cell receptor beta chain is drawn from a study of CD8+ T cells in alopecia areata. Study background: Once tofacitinib had been taken for 6 to 18 months, 6 months off drug followed. Percent of scalp involved defined treated patients' severity scores.

The V gene's germline CDR1 is MDHEN and CDR2 SYDVKM. This CDR3 is 15 amino acids long. V lost 2 bases and J lost 7, with 15 bases in between. In each case, RNA was isolated and then reverse transcribed into cDNA as the sequencing template. Method: immunoSEQ multiplex PCR; TCRdb's copy keeps in-frame clones and lacks some. Of about 210,000 clones in the sample, less than 65% were seen once. The treatment denotes: oral pan-JAK inhibitor, 5-10 mg twice daily. Peripheral blood and lesional scalp punch biopsies were taken from alopecia areata patients. Isolation of CD4+ and CD8+ T cells from PBMCs was achieved by sorting.

The specimen was CD4+ T cells sorted from blood, collected at week 4, from a patient treated with tofacitinib. The rearrangement uses TRBV28 and TRBJ2-1, with TRBD2 as a possible D gene (7 bases). The sequence came from a human donor with alopecia areata. In DNA, the CDR3 is TGTGCCAGCAGTTTAGGGGCGCGGGGGCGGAATGAGCAGTTCTTC. It encodes CASSLGARGRNEQFF.